This entry lists 20 T cell receptor beta chains sequenced from one sample in a study of blood T cell repertoires in COVID-19. Using immunoSEQ multiplex PCR, the repertoire was profiled, and TCRdb retains in-frame clones only, with some absent. The table includes tens of thousands of clones, roughly four fifths detected once. The sequenced material came from peripheral blood. These receptors were collected from a human donor in a cohort sampled during active COVID-19.

The chain links TRBV5-1 to TRBJ2-1; possible D gene TRBD1, 5 bases. Germline V gives CDR1 SGHRS, CDR2 YFSETQ. V was shortened by 4 bases and J by 0 bases, with 14 bases between the two germline ends. The CDR3 is 16 amino acids. The CDR3 DNA follows: TGCGCCAGCAGCCAAATTCCAGGGCCCTCCTACAATGAGCAGTTCTTC. It specifies CASSQIPGPSYNEQFF.

The chain combines TRBV9 with TRBJ2-1; 11 nucleotides match TRBD2. This CDR3 contains 16 residues. The ends lost 5 bases at V and 6 bases at J; junction bases unmatched: 10. Germline CDR1 and CDR2: SGDLS and YYNGEE. The CDR3 coding sequence is TGTGCCAGCAGTGGTAGCGGGGGGGTCCTATCCAATGAGCAGTTCTTC. Translated, it gives CASSGSGGVLSNEQFF.

The chain is built from TRBV4-1 and TRBJ1-1; a possible D gene is TRBD1 (6 bases). The CDR3 totals 15 residues. With 3 bases removed from V and 0 bases from J, the gap between germline ends came to 11 bases. Germline V gene data show CDR1 as MGHRA and CDR2 as YSYEKL. CDR3 coding DNA: TGCGCCAGCAGCCAGGGGGGGCTTGTGAACACTGAAGCTTTCTTT. Amino acids: CASSQGGLVNTEAFF.

This chain uses TRBV13 with TRBJ2-1; 8 nucleotides match TRBD1. V lost 5 bases to trimming and J lost 9 bases; unmatched junction nucleotides: 3. This CDR3 is built from 12 residues. The germline V gene has CDR1 PRHDT and CDR2 FYEKMQ (reference sequence). The CDR3 DNA reads as TGTGCCAGCAGCCAGGACAGGGTTGAGCAGTTCTTC. Protein: CASSQDRVEQFF.

The chain employs TRBV5-6 and TRBJ2-3; D is ambiguous. Germline V gene data show CDR1 as SGHDT and CDR2 as YYEEEE. The CDR3 loop spans 12 amino acids. Between the trimmed V and J ends, which lost 0 bases and 8 bases, there was a span of 7 bases. The CDR3 here is CASSLGALTQYF. CDR3 in DNA: TGTGCCAGCAGCTTGGGGGCCCTTACGCAGTATTTT. Combining the CDR3 with reference TRBV5-6 and TRBJ2-3 gives the whole variable domain DAGVTQSPTHLIKTRGQQVTLRCSPKSGHDTVSWYQQALGQGPQFIFQYYEEEERQRGNFPDRFSGHQFPNYSSELNVNALLLGDSALYLCASSLGALTQYFGPGTRLTVL.

The rearrangement uses TRBV5-4 and TRBJ1-2; maybe TRBD1 (6 bases). V lost 4 bases, J lost 6 bases, and 16 bases lay in between. CDR1 is SGHNT, CDR2 YYREEE, per germline (reference sequence). This CDR3 spans 14 amino acids. The DNA of the CDR3 is TGTGCCAGCAGCATATTTAACAGGGTAAATGGCTACACCTTC. This gives the protein CASSIFNRVNGYTF.

This chain joins TRBV7-8 and TRBJ1-5, with 9 bases that match TRBD1. The V and J ends lost 2 bases and 1 base, in that order; junction bases with no gene match: 3. The CDR3 contains 16 residues. CDR1 is SGHVS and CDR2 is FQNEAQ in the germline V gene. CDR3 sequence: CASSLLGQGSNQPQHF. The CDR3 DNA follows: TGTGCCAGCAGCTTATTGGGACAGGGAAGCAATCAGCCCCAGCATTTT.

V is TRBV10-3 and J is TRBJ2-5, with TRBD1 identical over 8 bases. The junction had 3 bases not matched to a gene; V was cut back by 4 bases and J by 5 bases. This CDR3 is built from 13 residues. CDR1 is ENHRY, CDR2 SYGVKD, per germline. CDR3 bases: TGTGCCATCAGTGGCCGACAGGGGGAGACCCAGTACTTC. Its protein is CAISGRQGETQYF.

CDR3 residues: CASSLIGGPSTEAFF. As DNA, the CDR3 is TGTGCCAGCAGCTTAATCGGGGGGCCCTCCACTGAAGCTTTCTTT. This chain uses TRBV11-2 with TRBJ1-1; tentative D call: TRBD1 (6 bases). CDR1 and CDR2 (germline): SGHAT, FQNNGV. Trimming cost V 2 bases and J 4 bases, with 14 bases left between them. This CDR3 contains 15 residues.

This clone appeared once. This chain joins TRBV29-1 and TRBJ1-4; D call uncertain. The germline V gene encodes CDR1 SQVTM and CDR2 ANQGSEA. The CDR3 sequence is 11 residues long. Trimming took 7 bases from V and 1 from J, leaving 4 bases between them. The CDR3 reads CSAKTNEKLFF. CDR3 nucleotides: TGCAGCGCCAAAACTAATGAAAAACTGTTTTTT.

V usage is TRBV3-1 (or the pseudogene TRBV3-2) and J usage is TRBJ2-5, with a weak D call TRBD2 (6 bases). The CDR3 has 15 amino acids. The V gene lost 3 bases and the J gene lost 2 bases, with 13 bases spanning the gap. Germline V gene sequence: CDR1 LGHDT, CDR2 YNNKEL (reference sequence). This chain's CDR3 is CASSHPGTGQETQYF. CDR3 bases: TGTGCCAGCAGCCATCCTGGGACTGGACAAGAGACCCAGTACTTC.

The rearrangement joins TRBV19 to TRBJ2-4; D is ambiguous. Between the trimmed V and J ends, which lost 5 bases and 0 bases, there was a span of 8 bases. The CDR3 has 14 residues. Germline-derived CDR1 and CDR2 are LNHDA and SQIVND (reference sequence). The CDR3, as DNA: TGTGCCAGTAGTGCAGTTCTAGCCAAAAACATTCAGTACTTC. Encoded protein: CASSAVLAKNIQYF.

The chain joins TRBV18 to TRBJ1-2; 7 nucleotides align to TRBD1. The J segment lost 7 bases and the V segment lost 8 bases, leaving 10 bases of the junction unmatched. The CDR3 is 13 residues long. Per germline, CDR1 KGHSH and CDR2 LQKENI. The CDR3 loop is CASAGTVIGGYTF. In DNA form, the CDR3 reads TGTGCCAGCGCCGGGACAGTGATCGGTGGCTACACCTTC.

The chain carries TRBV7-9 and TRBJ2-3; D is perhaps TRBD2 (5 bases). This CDR3 spans 14 amino acids. Per germline, CDR1 SEHNR and CDR2 FQNEAQ (reference sequence). Trimming pared 5 bases from V and 2 bases from J, leaving 11 bases between. Here the CDR3 reads CASSRTADTDTQYF. The DNA for the CDR3 is TGTGCCAGCAGCCGGACTGCGGACACAGATACGCAGTATTTT.

This clone was seen only once. The CDR3 is CASSYDAGYEQYF. In DNA form, the CDR3 reads TGTGCCAGCAGTTACGATGCAGGGTACGAGCAGTACTTC. The chain recombines TRBV6-5 with TRBJ2-7; perhaps TRBD1 as D (5 bases). The CDR3 is made up of 13 amino acids. Trimming cost V 2 bases and J 4 bases, with 9 bases left between them. Germline-derived CDR1 and CDR2 are MNHEY and SVGAGI.

V usage is TRBV2 and J usage is TRBJ1-6; 7 bases line up with TRBD1. V was pared by 11 bases and J by 3 bases, with 10 bases of the junction left unmatched. Germline V gene data show CDR1 as SNHLY and CDR2 as FYNNEI. CDR3 length equals 15 residues. In nucleotides, the CDR3 is TGTGCCTCCGGGAAGGGGGCTGACTATAATTCACCCCTCCACTTT. It yields the protein CASGKGADYNSPLHF.

This chain joins TRBV18 and TRBJ1-1, with D unresolved. This CDR3 comprises 13 residues. The germline CDR1 and CDR2 sequences are KGHSH and LQKENI. V gave up 0 bases and J gave up 8 bases, with 10 bases separating them. The CDR3 sequence is CASSPPGDWEAFF. Here the CDR3 DNA reads TGTGCCAGCTCACCACCGGGTGACTGGGAAGCTTTCTTT.

The chain recombines TRBV19 with TRBJ2-6; D remains unclear. The V gene's germline CDR1 is LNHDA and CDR2 SQIVND (reference sequence). V was cut by 5 bases and J by 2 bases, with 7 bases left in between. The CDR3 consists of 14 residues. CDR3 DNA: TGTGCCAGTAGTGAGCAGGCTGGGGCCAACGTCCTGACTTTC. Translated: CASSEQAGANVLTF.

The rearrangement joins TRBV10-1 to TRBJ2-1; 10 bases align to TRBD2. The CDR3 covers 17 residues. With 4 bases clipped from V and 0 bases from J, the junction kept 6 bases outside the gene matches. Germline V lookup: CDR1 WNHNN, CDR2 SYGVQD (reference sequence). CDR3 residues: CASSGILAGSSYNEQFF. The CDR3 DNA reads as TGCGCCAGCAGTGGGATACTAGCGGGGAGCTCCTACAATGAGCAGTTCTTC.

This chain joins TRBV10-2 and TRBJ1-1; 7 positions agree with TRBD1. This CDR3 spans 15 amino acids. J lost 2 bases, V lost 4 bases, and 7 bases had no gene match. Germline V gives CDR1 WSHSY, CDR2 SAAADI. CDR3 region: CASSVRQGGNTEAFF. The DNA for the CDR3 is TGCGCCAGCAGTGTGCGACAGGGAGGAAACACTGAAGCTTTCTTT.